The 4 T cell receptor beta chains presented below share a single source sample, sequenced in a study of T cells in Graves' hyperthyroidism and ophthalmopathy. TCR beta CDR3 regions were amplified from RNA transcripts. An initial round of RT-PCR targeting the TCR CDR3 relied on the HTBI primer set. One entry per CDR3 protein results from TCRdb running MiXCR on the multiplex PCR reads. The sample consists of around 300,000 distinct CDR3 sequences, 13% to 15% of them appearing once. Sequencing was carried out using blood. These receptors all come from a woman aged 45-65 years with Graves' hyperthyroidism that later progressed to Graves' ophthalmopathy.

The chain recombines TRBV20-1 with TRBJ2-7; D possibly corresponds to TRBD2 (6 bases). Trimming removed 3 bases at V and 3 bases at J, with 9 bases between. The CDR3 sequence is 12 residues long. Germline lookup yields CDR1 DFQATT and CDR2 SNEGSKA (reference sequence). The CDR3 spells CSASGSLYEQYF. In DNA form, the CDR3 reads TGCAGTGCTAGCGGGAGCCTCTACGAGCAGTACTTC.

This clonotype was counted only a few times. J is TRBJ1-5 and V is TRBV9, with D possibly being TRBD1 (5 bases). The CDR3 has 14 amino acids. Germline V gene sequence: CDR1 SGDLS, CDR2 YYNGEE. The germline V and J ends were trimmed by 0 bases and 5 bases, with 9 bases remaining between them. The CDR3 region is CASSVGGQDQPQHF. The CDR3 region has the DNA TGTGCCAGCAGCGTAGGGGGCCAGGATCAGCCCCAGCATTTT.

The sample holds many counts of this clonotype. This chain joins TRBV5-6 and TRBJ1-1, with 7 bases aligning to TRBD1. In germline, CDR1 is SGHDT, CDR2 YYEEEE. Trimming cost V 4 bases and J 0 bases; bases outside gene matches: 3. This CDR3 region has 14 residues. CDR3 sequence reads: CASSIQGMNTEAFF. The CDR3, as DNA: TGTGCCAGCAGCATACAGGGGATGAACACTGAAGCTTTCTTT.

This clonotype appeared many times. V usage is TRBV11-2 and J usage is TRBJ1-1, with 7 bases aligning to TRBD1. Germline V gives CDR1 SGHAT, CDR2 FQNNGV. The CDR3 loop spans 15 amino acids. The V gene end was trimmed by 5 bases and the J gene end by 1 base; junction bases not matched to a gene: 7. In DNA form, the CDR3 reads TGTGCCAGCAGCCACGACAGGGTATGGAACACTGAAGCTTTCTTT. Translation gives CASSHDRVWNTEAFF.